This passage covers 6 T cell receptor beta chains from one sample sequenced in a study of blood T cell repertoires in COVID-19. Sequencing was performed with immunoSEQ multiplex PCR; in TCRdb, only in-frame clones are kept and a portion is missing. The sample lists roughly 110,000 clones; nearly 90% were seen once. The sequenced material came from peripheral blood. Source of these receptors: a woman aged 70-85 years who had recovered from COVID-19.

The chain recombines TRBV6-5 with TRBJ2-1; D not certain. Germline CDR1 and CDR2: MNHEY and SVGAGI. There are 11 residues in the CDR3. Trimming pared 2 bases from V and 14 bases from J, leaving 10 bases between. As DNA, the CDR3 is TGTGCCAGCAGTTACCCCCCTCGCGAGTTCTTC. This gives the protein CASSYPPREFF.

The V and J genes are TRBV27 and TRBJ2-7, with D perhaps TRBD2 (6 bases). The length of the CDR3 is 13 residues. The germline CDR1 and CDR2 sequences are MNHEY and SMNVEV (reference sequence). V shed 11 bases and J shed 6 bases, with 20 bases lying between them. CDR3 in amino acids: CAGRWGNVPEQYF. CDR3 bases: TGTGCCGGGAGGTGGGGGAACGTTCCCGAGCAGTACTTC.

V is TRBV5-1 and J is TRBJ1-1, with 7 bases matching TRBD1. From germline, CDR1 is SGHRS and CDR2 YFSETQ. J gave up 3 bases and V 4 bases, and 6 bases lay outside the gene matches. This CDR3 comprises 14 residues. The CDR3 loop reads CASSIRDSYTEAFF. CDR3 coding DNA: TGCGCCAGCAGCATCCGGGACAGCTACACTGAAGCTTTCTTT. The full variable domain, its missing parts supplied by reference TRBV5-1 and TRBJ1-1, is KAGVTQTPRYLIKTRGQQVTLSCSPISGHRSVSWYQQTPGQGLQFLFEYFSETQRNKGNFPGRFSGRQFSNSRSEMNVSTLELGDSALYLCASSIRDSYTEAFFGQGTRLTVV.

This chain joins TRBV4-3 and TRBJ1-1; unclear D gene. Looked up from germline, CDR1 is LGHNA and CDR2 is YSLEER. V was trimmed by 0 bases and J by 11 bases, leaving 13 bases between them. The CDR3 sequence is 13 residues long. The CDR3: CASSQDINGRAFF. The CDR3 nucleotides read TGCGCCAGCAGCCAAGATATAAATGGCAGGGCTTTCTTT.

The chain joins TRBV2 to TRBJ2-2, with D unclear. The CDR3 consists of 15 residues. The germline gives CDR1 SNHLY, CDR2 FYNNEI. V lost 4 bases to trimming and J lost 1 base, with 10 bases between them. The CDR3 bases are TGTGCCAGCAGTGCGAGGAGTATGAACACCGGGGAGCTGTTTTTT. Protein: CASSARSMNTGELFF.

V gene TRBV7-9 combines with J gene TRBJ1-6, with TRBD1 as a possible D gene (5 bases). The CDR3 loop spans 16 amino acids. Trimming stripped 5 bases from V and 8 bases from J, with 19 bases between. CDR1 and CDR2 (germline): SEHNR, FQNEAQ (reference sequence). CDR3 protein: CASSLQRAGMDSPLHF. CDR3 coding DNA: TGTGCCAGCAGCCTCCAAAGGGCAGGGATGGATTCACCCCTCCACTTT.